This is a list of T cell receptor beta chains from one sample in a study of blood T cell repertoires in COVID-19. This table comes from immunoSEQ multiplex PCR, and its TCRdb copy is limited to in-frame clones, with some not included. The table records 300,000 to 350,000 clones, around 90% of them present only once. The specimen sequenced was PBMCs or T cells enriched from blood (not recorded which). Every receptor here comes from a young man who had recovered from COVID-19. Both conserved end residues are trimmed from each CDR3. The order of the fields is J gene, D gene, V gene, CDR3 protein. A D gene is named only where the DNA matches it firmly.

j_call: TRBJ2-1; d_call: .; v_call: TRBV28; cdr3_aa: ASRFPGITNEQF
j_call: TRBJ1-2; d_call: .; v_call: TRBV6-1; cdr3_aa: ASSELGLTNYGYT
j_call: TRBJ2-3; d_call: .; v_call: TRBV7-3; cdr3_aa: ASSLGSPTDTQY
j_call: TRBJ1-1; d_call: .; v_call: TRBV28; cdr3_aa: ASSLGQGFTEAF
j_call: TRBJ2-3; d_call: TRBD1; v_call: TRBV15; cdr3_aa: ATSRGDRGAGTDTQY
j_call: TRBJ1-1; d_call: .; v_call: TRBV5-1; cdr3_aa: ASSVGQPNTEAF
j_call: TRBJ2-5; d_call: .; v_call: TRBV5-6; cdr3_aa: ASSLDSGKETQY
j_call: TRBJ1-1; d_call: .; v_call: TRBV6-5; cdr3_aa: ASTQGDTEAF
j_call: TRBJ1-1; d_call: .; v_call: TRBV3-1/TRBV3-2; cdr3_aa: ASSQVGTEAF
j_call: TRBJ2-5; d_call: TRBD1; v_call: TRBV7-8; cdr3_aa: ASSLEDRGQETQY
j_call: TRBJ2-7; d_call: .; v_call: TRBV6-5; cdr3_aa: ASSPQGQGKYEQY
j_call: TRBJ1-2; d_call: TRBD1; v_call: TRBV6-2/TRBV6-3; cdr3_aa: ASSSERGTGYYGYT
j_call: TRBJ2-5; d_call: .; v_call: TRBV5-4; cdr3_aa: ASSLDDSEETQY
j_call: TRBJ2-7; d_call: .; v_call: TRBV12-5; cdr3_aa: ASVRGEQY
j_call: TRBJ2-7; d_call: TRBD1; v_call: TRBV10-3; cdr3_aa: AISQRTGVAYEQY
j_call: TRBJ2-2; d_call: TRBD1; v_call: TRBV27; cdr3_aa: ASSLSPPGQVTGELF
j_call: TRBJ2-7; d_call: TRBD1; v_call: TRBV13; cdr3_aa: ASSMGQASYEQY
j_call: TRBJ1-4; d_call: .; v_call: TRBV30; cdr3_aa: AWRRPGGEKLF
j_call: TRBJ1-4; d_call: TRBD1; v_call: TRBV10-2; cdr3_aa: ASSGTANEKLF
j_call: TRBJ2-2; d_call: .; v_call: TRBV14; cdr3_aa: ASSRHDLNTGELF
j_call: TRBJ2-7; d_call: TRBD1; v_call: TRBV28; cdr3_aa: ASSLPGQGSYEQY
j_call: TRBJ2-3; d_call: .; v_call: TRBV10-3; cdr3_aa: AISAKGLTDTQY
j_call: TRBJ1-4; d_call: .; v_call: TRBV14; cdr3_aa: ASGGEKLF
j_call: TRBJ2-7; d_call: TRBD1; v_call: TRBV19; cdr3_aa: ASSPDRGYPLEQY
j_call: TRBJ2-2; d_call: .; v_call: TRBV19; cdr3_aa: ASIWTVNTGELF
j_call: TRBJ1-4; d_call: TRBD1; v_call: TRBV7-9; cdr3_aa: ASSFKGQTLRGEKLF
j_call: TRBJ1-5; d_call: .; v_call: TRBV7-3; cdr3_aa: ASSPRIRGEGGPHQPQH
j_call: TRBJ1-3; d_call: .; v_call: TRBV28; cdr3_aa: ASIVTAGNTIY
j_call: TRBJ1-5; d_call: .; v_call: TRBV2; cdr3_aa: ASSDLGGYQPQH
j_call: TRBJ2-5; d_call: TRBD2; v_call: TRBV3-1/TRBV3-2; cdr3_aa: ASSPTTSGVETQY
j_call: TRBJ2-2; d_call: .; v_call: TRBV27; cdr3_aa: ASTAGMAGELF
j_call: TRBJ2-1; d_call: .; v_call: TRBV12-2; cdr3_aa: ASRVRDCPQNNEQF
j_call: TRBJ2-2; d_call: .; v_call: TRBV10-1; cdr3_aa: ASSLDRRATGELF
j_call: TRBJ1-3; d_call: TRBD1; v_call: TRBV3-1/TRBV3-2; cdr3_aa: ASSQVGRGPGNTIY
j_call: TRBJ2-5; d_call: .; v_call: TRBV5-1; cdr3_aa: ASSGGTLEETQY
j_call: TRBJ1-2; d_call: .; v_call: TRBV4-2; cdr3_aa: ASSQEGGLVGGYT
j_call: TRBJ2-5; d_call: .; v_call: TRBV12-3/TRBV12-4; cdr3_aa: ASSLRLRETQY